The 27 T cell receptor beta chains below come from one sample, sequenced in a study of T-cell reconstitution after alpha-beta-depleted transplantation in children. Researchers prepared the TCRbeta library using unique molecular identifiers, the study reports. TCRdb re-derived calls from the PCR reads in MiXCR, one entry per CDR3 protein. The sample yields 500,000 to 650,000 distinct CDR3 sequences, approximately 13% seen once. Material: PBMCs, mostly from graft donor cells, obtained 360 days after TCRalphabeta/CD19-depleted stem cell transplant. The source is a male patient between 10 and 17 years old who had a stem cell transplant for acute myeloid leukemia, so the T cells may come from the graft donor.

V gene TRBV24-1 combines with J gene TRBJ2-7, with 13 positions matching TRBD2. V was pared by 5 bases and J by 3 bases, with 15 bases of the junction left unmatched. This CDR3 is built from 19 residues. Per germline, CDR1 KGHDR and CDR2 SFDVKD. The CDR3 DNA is TGTGCCACCAGTGCTGGGACTAGCGGGATAAACCTTCGGGACTACGAGCAGTACTTC. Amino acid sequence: CATSAGTSGINLRDYEQYF.

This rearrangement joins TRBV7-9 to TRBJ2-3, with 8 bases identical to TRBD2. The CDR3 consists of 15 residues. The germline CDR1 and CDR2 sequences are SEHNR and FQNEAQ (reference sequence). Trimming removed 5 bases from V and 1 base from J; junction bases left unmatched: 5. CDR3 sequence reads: CASSPWREGTDTQYF. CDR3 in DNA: TGTGCCAGCAGCCCATGGCGGGAGGGCACAGATACGCAGTATTTT.

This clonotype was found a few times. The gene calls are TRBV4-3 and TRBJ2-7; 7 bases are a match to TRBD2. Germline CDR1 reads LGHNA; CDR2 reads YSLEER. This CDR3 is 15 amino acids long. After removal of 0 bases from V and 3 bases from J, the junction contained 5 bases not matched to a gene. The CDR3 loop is CASSQEASGIYEQYF. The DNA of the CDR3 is TGCGCCAGCAGCCAAGAGGCTAGCGGTATCTACGAGCAGTACTTC.

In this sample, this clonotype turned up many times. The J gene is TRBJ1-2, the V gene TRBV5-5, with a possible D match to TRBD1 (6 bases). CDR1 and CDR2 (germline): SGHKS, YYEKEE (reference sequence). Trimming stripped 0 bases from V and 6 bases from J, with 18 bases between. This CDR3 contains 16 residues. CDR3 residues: CASSLVGGRSSDGYTF. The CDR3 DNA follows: TGTGCCAGCAGCTTGGTAGGGGGGCGTAGCTCTGATGGCTACACCTTC.

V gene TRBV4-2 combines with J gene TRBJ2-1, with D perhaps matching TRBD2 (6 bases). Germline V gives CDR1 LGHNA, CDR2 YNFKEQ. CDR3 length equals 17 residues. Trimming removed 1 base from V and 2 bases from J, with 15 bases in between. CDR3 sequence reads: CASSQGLAGRAYNEQFF. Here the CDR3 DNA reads TGTGCCAGCAGCCAAGGATTGGCGGGACGAGCCTACAATGAGCAGTTCTTC.

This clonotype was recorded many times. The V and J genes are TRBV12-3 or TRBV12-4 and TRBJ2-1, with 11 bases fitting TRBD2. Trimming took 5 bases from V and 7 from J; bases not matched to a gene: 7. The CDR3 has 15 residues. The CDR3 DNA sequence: TGTGCCAGCAGTCGTACTAGCGGGAGAGTAAATGAGCAGTTCTTC. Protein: CASSRTSGRVNEQFF.

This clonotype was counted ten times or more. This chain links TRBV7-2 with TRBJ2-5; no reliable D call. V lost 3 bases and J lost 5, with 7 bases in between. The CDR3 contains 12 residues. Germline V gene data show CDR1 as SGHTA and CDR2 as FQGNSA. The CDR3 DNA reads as TGTGCCAGCAGCTTGTTCTCGGAGACCCAGTACTTC. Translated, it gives CASSLFSETQYF.

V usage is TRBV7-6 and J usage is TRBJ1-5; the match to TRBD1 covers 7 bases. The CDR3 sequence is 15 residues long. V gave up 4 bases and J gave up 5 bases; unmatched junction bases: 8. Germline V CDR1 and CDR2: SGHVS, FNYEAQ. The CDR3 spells CASSSRTGPDQPQHF. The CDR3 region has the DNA TGTGCCAGCAGCTCCCGGACAGGCCCTGATCAGCCCCAGCATTTT.

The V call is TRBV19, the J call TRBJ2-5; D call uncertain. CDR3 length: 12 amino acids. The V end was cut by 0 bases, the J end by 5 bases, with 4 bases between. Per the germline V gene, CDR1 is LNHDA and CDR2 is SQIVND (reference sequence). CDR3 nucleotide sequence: TGTGCCAGTAGTATAGATCGTGAGACCCAGTACTTC. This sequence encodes CASSIDRETQYF.

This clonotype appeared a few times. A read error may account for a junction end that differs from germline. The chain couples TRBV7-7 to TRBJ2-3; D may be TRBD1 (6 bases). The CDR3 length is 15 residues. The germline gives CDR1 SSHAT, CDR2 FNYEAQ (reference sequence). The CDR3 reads CASSLGLKGADTQYF. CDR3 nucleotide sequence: TGTGCTAGCAGCCTCGGTCTCAAGGGGGCAGATACGCAGTATTTT.

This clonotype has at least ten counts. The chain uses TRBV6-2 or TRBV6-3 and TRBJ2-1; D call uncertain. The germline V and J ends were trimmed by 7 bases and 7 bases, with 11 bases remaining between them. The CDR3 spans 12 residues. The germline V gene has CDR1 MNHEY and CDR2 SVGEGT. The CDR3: CASTLRPNEQFF. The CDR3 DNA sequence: TGTGCCAGCACCCTACGGCCAAATGAGCAGTTCTTC.

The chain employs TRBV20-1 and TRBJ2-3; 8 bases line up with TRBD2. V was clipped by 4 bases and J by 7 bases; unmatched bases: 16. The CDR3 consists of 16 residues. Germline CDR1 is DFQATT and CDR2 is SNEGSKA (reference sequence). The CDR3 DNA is TGCAGTGCTAAGACCAGGCCGACTAGCGTTGTGAATACGCAGTATTTT. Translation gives CSAKTRPTSVVNTQYF.

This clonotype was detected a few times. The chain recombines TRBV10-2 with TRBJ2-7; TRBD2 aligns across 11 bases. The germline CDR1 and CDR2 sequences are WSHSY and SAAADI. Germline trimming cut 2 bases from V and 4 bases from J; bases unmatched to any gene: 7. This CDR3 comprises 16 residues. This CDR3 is CASSEGGTSGLYEQYF. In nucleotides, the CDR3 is TGCGCCAGCAGTGAGGGGGGGACTAGCGGATTGTACGAGCAGTACTTC.

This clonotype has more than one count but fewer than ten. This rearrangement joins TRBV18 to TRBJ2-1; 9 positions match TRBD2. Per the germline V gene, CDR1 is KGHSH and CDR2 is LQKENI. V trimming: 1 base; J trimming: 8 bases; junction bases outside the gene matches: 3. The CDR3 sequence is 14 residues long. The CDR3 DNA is TGTGCCAGCTCACCACTAGCGGGAGCTCATGAGCAGTTCTTC. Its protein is CASSPLAGAHEQFF. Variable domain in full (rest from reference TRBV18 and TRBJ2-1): NAGVMQNPRHLVRRRGQEARLRCSPMKGHSHVYWYRQLPEEGLKFMVYLQKENIIDESGMPKERFSAEFPKEGPSILRIQQVVRGDSAAYFCASSPLAGAHEQFFGPGTRLTVL.

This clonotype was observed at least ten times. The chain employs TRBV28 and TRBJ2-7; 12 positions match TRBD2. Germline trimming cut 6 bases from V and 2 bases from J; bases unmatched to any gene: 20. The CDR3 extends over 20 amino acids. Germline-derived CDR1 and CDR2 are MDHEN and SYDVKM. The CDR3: CASSLPPGLAGPSVTYEQYF. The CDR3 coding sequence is TGTGCCAGCAGCCTACCGCCGGGACTAGCGGGCCCCTCAGTCACCTACGAGCAGTACTTC.

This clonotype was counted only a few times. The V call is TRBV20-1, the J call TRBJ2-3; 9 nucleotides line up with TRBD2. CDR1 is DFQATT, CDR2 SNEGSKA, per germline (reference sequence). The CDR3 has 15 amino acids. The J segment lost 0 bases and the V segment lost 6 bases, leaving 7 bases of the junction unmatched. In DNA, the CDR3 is TGCAGTGCATCCCGACTAGCGGCTAGCACAGATACGCAGTATTTT. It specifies CSASRLAASTDTQYF.

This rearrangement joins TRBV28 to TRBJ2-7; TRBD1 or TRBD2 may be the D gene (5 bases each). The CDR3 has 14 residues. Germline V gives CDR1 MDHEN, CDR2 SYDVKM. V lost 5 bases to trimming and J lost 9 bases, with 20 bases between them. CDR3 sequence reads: CASSTRDGRGRQYF. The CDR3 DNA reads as TGTGCCAGCAGTACCCGGGACGGACGTGGTCGGCAGTACTTC.

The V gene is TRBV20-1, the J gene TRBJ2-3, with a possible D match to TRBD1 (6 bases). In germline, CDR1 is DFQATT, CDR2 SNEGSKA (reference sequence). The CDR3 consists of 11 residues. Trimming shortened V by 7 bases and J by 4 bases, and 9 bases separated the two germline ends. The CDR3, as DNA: TGCAGTGGGGGGCGGGCAGATACGCAGTATTTT. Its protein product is CSGGRADTQYF.

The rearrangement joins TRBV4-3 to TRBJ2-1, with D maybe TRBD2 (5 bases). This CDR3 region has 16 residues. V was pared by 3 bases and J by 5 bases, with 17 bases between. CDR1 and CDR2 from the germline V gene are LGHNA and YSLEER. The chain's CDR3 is CASSQFGLRVDNEQFF. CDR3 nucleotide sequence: TGCGCCAGCAGCCAGTTCGGGCTGAGGGTAGACAATGAGCAGTTCTTC.

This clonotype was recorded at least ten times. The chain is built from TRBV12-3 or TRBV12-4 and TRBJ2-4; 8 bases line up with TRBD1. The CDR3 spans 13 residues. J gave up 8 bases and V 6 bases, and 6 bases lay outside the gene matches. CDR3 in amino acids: CASSQDREDIQYF. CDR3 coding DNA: TGTGCCAGCAGCCAGGACAGGGAGGACATTCAGTACTTC.

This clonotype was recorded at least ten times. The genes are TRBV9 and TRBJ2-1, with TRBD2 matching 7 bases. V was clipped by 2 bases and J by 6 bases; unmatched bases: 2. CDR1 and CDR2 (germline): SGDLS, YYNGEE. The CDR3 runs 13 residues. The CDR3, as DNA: TGTGCCAGCAGCGTCGGACTAGTCAATGAGCAGTTCTTC. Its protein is CASSVGLVNEQFF.

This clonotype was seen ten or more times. In nucleotides, the CDR3 is TGTGCCAGCAGCCCGAGGACAGGCCACGTCGTTCCATACGAGCAGTACTTC. This translates into CASSPRTGHVVPYEQYF. J is TRBJ2-7 and V is TRBV7-9; the match to TRBD1 covers 7 bases. Trimming cost V 5 bases and J 4 bases; bases outside gene matches: 17. In germline, CDR1 is SEHNR, CDR2 FQNEAQ (reference sequence). This CDR3 region has 17 residues.

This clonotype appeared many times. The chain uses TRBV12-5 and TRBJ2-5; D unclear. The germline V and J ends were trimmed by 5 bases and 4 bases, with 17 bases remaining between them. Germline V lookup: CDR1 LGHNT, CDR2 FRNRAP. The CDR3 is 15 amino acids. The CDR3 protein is CASGLLLTMIETQYF. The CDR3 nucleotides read TGTGCTAGTGGTCTTCTCCTTACGATGATAGAGACCCAGTACTTC.

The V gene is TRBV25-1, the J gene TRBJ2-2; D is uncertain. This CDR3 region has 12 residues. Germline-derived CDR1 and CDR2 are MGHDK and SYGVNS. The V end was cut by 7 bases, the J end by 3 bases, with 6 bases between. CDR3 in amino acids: CASTPDTGELFF. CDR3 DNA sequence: TGTGCCAGCACCCCAGACACCGGGGAGCTGTTTTTT.

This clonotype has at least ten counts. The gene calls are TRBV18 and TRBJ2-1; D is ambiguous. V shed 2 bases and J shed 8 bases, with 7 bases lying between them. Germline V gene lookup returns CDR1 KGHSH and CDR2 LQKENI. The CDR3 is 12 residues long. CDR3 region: CASSPLRDEQFF. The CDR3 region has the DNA TGTGCCAGCTCACCATTAAGGGATGAGCAGTTCTTC.

The CDR3, as DNA: TGTGCCAGCTCATTGGGACTAGCGGGAGGCCGTTACCAAGAGACCCAGTACTTC. Protein sequence: CASSLGLAGGRYQETQYF. The rearrangement links TRBV18 to TRBJ2-5; TRBD2 matches 15 bases. CDR1 is KGHSH, CDR2 LQKENI, per germline. The CDR3 loop spans 18 amino acids. V was pared by 5 bases and J by 0 bases, with 7 bases of the junction left unmatched.

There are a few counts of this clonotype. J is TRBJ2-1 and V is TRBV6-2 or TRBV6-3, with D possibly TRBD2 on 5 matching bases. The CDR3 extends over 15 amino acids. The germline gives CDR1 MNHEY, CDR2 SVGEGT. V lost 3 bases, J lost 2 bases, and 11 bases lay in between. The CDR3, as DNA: TGTGCCAGCAGTTATGTTGCGGGTCCCTACAATGAGCAGTTCTTC. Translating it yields CASSYVAGPYNEQFF.